Below, 18 T cell receptor beta chains from the same sample are listed, as sequenced in a study of blood T cell repertoires in COVID-19 (dated by TCRdb to the early 2020s). The library came from the immunoSEQ multiplex PCR assay. Entries here come from immuneACCESS through TCRdb and include only in-frame sequences with V and J called. Some clones fail to appear in such tables; in the studies checked, an unresolved V gene covers under half of the shortfall, and the cause of the remainder is unknown. This sample gives around 190,000 clones in total; 80% to 90% of them show up just once. Together, the top ten hold less than 15% of the sample. Material for sequencing was peripheral blood. These receptor sequences come from a human donor in a cohort sampled during active COVID-19.

This clone was recorded at least ten times. The V gene is TRBV6-5, the J gene TRBJ2-2, with D possibly TRBD1 on 6 matching bases. CDR3 length: 13 residues. From germline, CDR1 is MNHEY and CDR2 SVGAGI. V shed 10 bases and J shed 1 base, with 10 bases lying between them. CDR3 sequence: CANGRGNTGELFF. The CDR3 region has the DNA TGTGCCAACGGCAGGGGGAACACCGGGGAGCTGTTTTTT.

This clone was detected once. The V and J genes are TRBV7-8 and TRBJ2-5; TRBD1 aligns across 10 bases. The length of the CDR3 is 13 residues. CDR1 and CDR2 from the germline V gene are SGHVS and FQNEAQ. The V and J ends lost 3 bases and 6 bases, in that order; junction bases with no gene match: 1. The CDR3 region has the DNA TGTGCCAGCAGCTTCGACAGGGGGCAGACCCAGTACTTC. Translating gives CASSFDRGQTQYF.

V is TRBV7-2 and J is TRBJ1-1; no firm D call. V lost 3 bases and J 8 bases, leaving 16 bases between the germline ends. The CDR3 is made up of 14 amino acids. Per the germline V gene, CDR1 is SGHTA and CDR2 is FQGNSA. CDR3 DNA: TGTGCCAGCAGCTTTTTCGCAGATCCAGCGGAAGCTTTCTTT. It yields the protein CASSFFADPAEAFF.

The chain is built from TRBV7-8 and TRBJ2-2, with a possible D match to TRBD1 (5 bases). Germline V gene lookup returns CDR1 SGHVS and CDR2 FQNEAQ. Trimming pared 5 bases from V and 1 base from J, leaving 17 bases between. This CDR3 is built from 17 residues. The CDR3 protein is CASSPPGLAQNTGELFF. CDR3 nucleotides: TGTGCCAGCAGCCCCCCAGGGTTGGCGCAGAACACCGGGGAGCTGTTTTTT.

The chain has TRBV6-5 and TRBJ1-5, with a tentative D call TRBD1 (5 bases). This CDR3 spans 15 amino acids. The germline V gene has CDR1 MNHEY and CDR2 SVGAGI. The V end lost 0 bases, the J end lost 1 base, and 7 bases lay between the germline ends. CDR3 sequence: CASSYSGVSNQPQHF. The CDR3 DNA sequence: TGTGCCAGCAGTTACTCAGGGGTAAGCAATCAGCCCCAGCATTTT.

The V call is TRBV5-6, the J call TRBJ1-1, with 11 bases matching TRBD1. V dropped 3 bases and J dropped 10; count of bases not matched to a gene: 14. CDR1 SGHDT and CDR2 YYEEEE come from the germline V gene. There are 16 residues in the CDR3. This CDR3 is CASSSLQRGQGEAAFF. The DNA of the CDR3 is TGTGCCAGCAGCTCCCTCCAGAGGGGACAGGGGGAAGCAGCTTTCTTT.

The V gene is TRBV6-6, the J gene TRBJ1-5; 8 positions agree with TRBD1. Per germline, CDR1 MNHNY and CDR2 SVGAGI (reference sequence). CDR3 length: 16 amino acids. The V segment lost 4 bases and the J segment 2 bases; nucleotides outside the gene matches: 7. DNA of the CDR3: TGTGCCAGCAGTTCCACAGACAGGGGTGGCAATCAGCCCCAGCATTTT. Protein product: CASSSTDRGGNQPQHF.

This clone was observed a single time. CDR3 region: CASSLGTSYYEQYF. CDR3 DNA: TGTGCCAGCAGCTTGGGGACTAGTTACTACGAGCAGTACTTC. The genes are TRBV5-6 and TRBJ2-7; 7 bases fit TRBD2. Germline CDR1 and CDR2: SGHDT and YYEEEE. This CDR3 region has 14 residues. With V trimmed by 0 bases and J by 3 bases, 3 bases remained unmatched.

V and J are TRBV5-8 and TRBJ1-5; D is perhaps TRBD1 (6 bases). V was clipped by 4 bases and J by 6 bases, with 14 bases between them. Germline V gene sequence: CDR1 SGHTS, CDR2 YDEGEE. This CDR3 is built from 14 residues. CDR3 bases: TGTGCCAGCAGCCTTCAGGGGATAGGTCAGCCCCAGCATTTT. The encoded protein is CASSLQGIGQPQHF.

The chain's CDR3 is CASSRSAHQETQYF. For the CDR3, the DNA is TGTGCCAGCAGTCGGAGCGCGCACCAAGAGACCCAGTACTTC. The J gene is TRBJ2-5, the V gene TRBV7-9, with D unresolved. Germline V lookup: CDR1 SEHNR, CDR2 FQNEAQ (reference sequence). The CDR3 sequence is 14 residues long. V was shortened by 6 bases and J by 0 bases, with 11 bases between the two germline ends.

The J gene is TRBJ2-2, the V gene TRBV5-8; D not certain. Germline V CDR1 and CDR2: SGHTS, YDEGEE. V was clipped by 0 bases and J by 1 base, with 10 bases between them. CDR3 length: 16 amino acids. The CDR3 coding sequence is TGTGCCAGCAGCTTGGGGGCAGGCCTGAACACCGGGGAGCTGTTTTTT. Its translation is CASSLGAGLNTGELFF.

This clone appeared once. The chain uses TRBV19 and TRBJ2-3; D is perhaps TRBD1 (6 bases). Trimming removed 6 bases at V and 2 bases at J, with 15 bases between. CDR1 and CDR2 from the germline V gene are LNHDA and SQIVND (reference sequence). The CDR3 covers 15 residues. The CDR3 protein is CASRSGQYYTDTQYF. In DNA, the CDR3 is TGTGCCAGTAGGAGCGGACAGTACTACACAGATACGCAGTATTTT.

This rearrangement joins TRBV7-9 to TRBJ1-1; no definite D call. With 1 base removed from V and 2 bases from J, the gap between germline ends came to 8 bases. There are 14 residues in the CDR3. Looked up from germline, CDR1 is SEHNR and CDR2 is FQNEAQ (reference sequence). The CDR3: CASSLGQVNTEAFF. In DNA form, the CDR3 reads TGTGCCAGCAGCTTAGGTCAGGTTAACACTGAAGCTTTCTTT.

The rearrangement joins TRBV4-1 to TRBJ2-7; TRBD1 agrees at 7 bases. This CDR3 has 15 residues. Trimming removed 1 base from V and 0 bases from J; junction bases left unmatched: 3. CDR1 MGHRA and CDR2 YSYEKL come from the germline V gene. CDR3 region: CASSQVQGDSYEQYF. CDR3 DNA sequence: TGCGCCAGCAGCCAAGTCCAGGGGGACTCCTACGAGCAGTACTTC.

The chain combines TRBV27 with TRBJ2-7; D gene ambiguous. From germline, CDR1 is MNHEY and CDR2 SMNVEV (reference sequence). This CDR3 spans 14 amino acids. The V end was cut by 2 bases, the J end by 0 bases, with 8 bases between. Written as DNA, the CDR3 is TGTGCCAGCAGTTTAACTAAGGCCTCCTACGAGCAGTACTTC. Its translation is CASSLTKASYEQYF.

As concerns this clone: The junction departs from the called germline gene at one end, perhaps through a read error. The chain employs TRBV3-1 (or the pseudogene TRBV3-2) and TRBJ1-5; the match to TRBD1 covers 8 bases. The CDR3 length is 15 residues. Germline-derived CDR1 and CDR2 are LGHDT and YNNKEL (reference sequence). The CDR3 protein is CASSEDRGSNQPQHF. For the CDR3, the DNA is TGTGCCAGCAGCGAAGACAGGGGTAGCAATCAGCCCCAGCATTTT.

This chain connects TRBV28 to TRBJ2-7, with a possible D match to TRBD2 (6 bases). This CDR3 has 15 amino acids. V was clipped by 7 bases and J by 0 bases, with 16 bases between them. Germline values: CDR1 MDHEN, CDR2 SYDVKM. CDR3 region: CASIPETRSSYEQYF. The CDR3, as DNA: TGTGCCAGCATCCCCGAGACTAGGAGCTCCTACGAGCAGTACTTC.

This clone was seen once. The rearrangement links TRBV5-1 to TRBJ1-1; tentatively, D is TRBD1 (6 bases). Germline-derived CDR1 and CDR2 are SGHRS and YFSETQ. V lost 1 base and J lost 5, with 18 bases in between. The CDR3 totals 16 residues. CDR3 sequence reads: CASSLLAGQRGTEAFF. DNA for the CDR3: TGCGCCAGCAGCTTGCTAGCAGGACAGAGGGGTACTGAAGCTTTCTTT.